This T cell receptor (beta chain) comes out of a study of blood T cell repertoires in COVID-19. Study as a whole: Samples came from the United States, Italy and Spain, spanning acute and convalescent COVID-19. Sources were T cells, B-cell-depleted T cells, or PBMCs; the material itself was cDNA or gDNA.

In the authors' methods: Nucleated cell counts were estimated from reference gene primer amplification. Libraries were prepared by immunoSEQ multiplex PCR; TCRdb keeps only in-frame clonotypes and omits some of them. The DNA gave D and trimming, while V, J and clone size come from that table. This table has more than 150,000 clones, around three quarters appearing once. Trimming shortened V by 4 bases and J by 7 bases, and 17 bases separated the two germline ends. Looked up from germline, CDR1 is SGHVS and CDR2 is FQNEAQ. This CDR3 contains 14 residues. Sequenced material: peripheral blood. The receptor was derived from a man in his sixties with active or convalescent COVID-19. The chain links TRBV7-8 to TRBJ2-7; possible D gene TRBD2, 7 bases. In DNA form, the CDR3 reads TGTGCCAGCAGCTCCCGAGGGGGGGCTAGAGAGCAGTACTTC. Translation gives CASSSRGGAREQYF.